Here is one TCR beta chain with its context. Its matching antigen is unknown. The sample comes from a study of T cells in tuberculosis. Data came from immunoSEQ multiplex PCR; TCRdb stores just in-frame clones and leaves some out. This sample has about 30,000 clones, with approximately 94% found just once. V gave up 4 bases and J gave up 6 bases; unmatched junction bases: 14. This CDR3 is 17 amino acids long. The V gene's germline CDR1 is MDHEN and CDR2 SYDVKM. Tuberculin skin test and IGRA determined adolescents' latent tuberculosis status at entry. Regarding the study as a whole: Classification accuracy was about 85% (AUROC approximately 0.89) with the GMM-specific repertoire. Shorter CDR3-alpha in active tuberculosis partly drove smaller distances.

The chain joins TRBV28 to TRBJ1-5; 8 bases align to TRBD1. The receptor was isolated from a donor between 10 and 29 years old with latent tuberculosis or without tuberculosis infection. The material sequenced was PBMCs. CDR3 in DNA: TGTGCCAGCAGTTCAACTTTTGGACAGGGATTTAGTCAGCCCCAGCATTTT. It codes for CASSSTFGQGFSQPQHF.